The present T cell receptor beta chain was sequenced within a study of T cells in Graves' hyperthyroidism and ophthalmopathy. In its sample, this clonotype was seen a few times. A junction end diverges from the germline sequence, so it may reflect a read error. TCR beta CDR3 regions were amplified from RNA. The TCR CDR3 first-round RT-PCR relied on the HTBI primer set. TCRdb reprocessed the multiplex PCR reads with MiXCR, giving one entry per CDR3 protein. The top ten hold around 15% of the sample, which has 550,000 to 850,000 distinct CDR3 sequences, roughly a sixth seen once. The receptor was isolated from a woman between 45 and 60 years old with Graves' hyperthyroidism that later progressed to Graves' ophthalmopathy. Sequencing was carried out using blood.

The CDR3 loop is CASRVRATNEKLFF. The DNA of the CDR3 is TGTGCTAGCAGAGTCCGGGCAACTAATGAAAAACTGTTTTTT. The genes are TRBV7-7 and TRBJ1-4, with D unresolved. This CDR3 region has 14 residues. The germline gives CDR1 SSHAT, CDR2 FNYEAQ (reference sequence).